One sample yielded the 17 T cell receptor beta chains listed below, sequenced in a study of CD8+ T cells in alopecia areata. Treatment: oral pan-JAK inhibitor, 5-10 mg twice daily. Following RNA extraction, reverse transcription yielded cDNA that acted as the sequencing template. Clones were sequenced by immunoSEQ multiplex PCR, and TCRdb holds only the in-frame ones, with some missing. The data hold over 150,000 clones, with approximately 53% observed a single time. The sample consisted of CD8+ T cells sorted from blood, taken at week 24, from a patient treated with tofacitinib. The origin of the receptors is a human donor with alopecia areata.

V usage is TRBV29-1 and J usage is TRBJ2-7, with 9 bases fitting TRBD1. With 4 bases clipped from V and 7 bases from J, the junction kept 5 bases outside the gene matches. Germline loops: CDR1 SQVTM, CDR2 ANQGSEA. CDR3 length equals 12 residues. The CDR3 DNA sequence: TGCAGCGTTGGTCGACAGGGGGAAGAGCAGTACTTC. It encodes CSVGRQGEEQYF.

This clone was counted only a few times. This chain joins TRBV30 and TRBJ1-6, with TRBD1 matching over 8 bases. V shed 5 bases and J 8 bases; nucleotides not matched to a gene: 5. Germline V CDR1 and CDR2: GTSNPN, SVGIG (reference sequence). CDR3 size: 13 residues. The CDR3 loop reads CAWETGDHSPLHF. As DNA, the CDR3 is TGTGCCTGGGAGACAGGGGATCATTCACCCCTCCACTTT.

This chain joins TRBV29-1 and TRBJ2-2; maybe TRBD1 (6 bases). Germline loops: CDR1 SQVTM, CDR2 ANQGSEA. The CDR3 has 14 amino acids. V was trimmed by 5 bases and J by 1 base, leaving 11 bases between them. Written as DNA, the CDR3 is TGCAGCGTTCAGGGGCATAGGAACACCGGGGAGCTGTTTTTT. Encoded protein: CSVQGHRNTGELFF.

This clone has a handful of counts. This chain uses TRBV4-3 with TRBJ2-1, with 9 nucleotides matching TRBD1. The CDR3 is 14 amino acids. V trimming: 0 bases; J trimming: 8 bases; junction bases outside the gene matches: 2. Germline V gene data show CDR1 as LGHNA and CDR2 as YSLEER. The CDR3 DNA reads TGCGCCAGCAGCCAAGATCGGGACAGGGATGAGCAGTTCTTC. This encodes CASSQDRDRDEQFF.

The chain is built from TRBV13 and TRBJ1-5; 8 nucleotides align to TRBD1. Germline V gene lookup returns CDR1 PRHDT and CDR2 FYEKMQ (reference sequence). The CDR3 runs 13 residues. J gave up 7 bases and V 4 bases, and 3 bases lay outside the gene matches. The CDR3 spells CASSSGTGQPQHF. CDR3 bases: TGTGCCAGCAGCTCCGGGACAGGCCAGCCCCAGCATTTT.

This clone has more than one count but fewer than ten. Other DNA sequences in this specimen translate into the identical CDR3. The chain joins TRBV5-1 to TRBJ2-1, with TRBD2 matching 9 bases. Trimming took 0 bases from V and 4 from J; bases not matched to a gene: 2. Germline V lookup: CDR1 SGHRS, CDR2 YFSETQ. This CDR3 has 15 residues. CDR3 sequence (DNA): TGCGCCAGCAGCTTGGAGCGGGGGGCATACAATGAGCAGTTCTTC. This encodes CASSLERGAYNEQFF. Full variable domain (remainder filled in from reference TRBV5-1 and TRBJ2-1): KAGVTQTPRYLIKTRGQQVTLSCSPISGHRSVSWYQQTPGQGLQFLFEYFSETQRNKGNFPGRFSGRQFSNSRSEMNVSTLELGDSALYLCASSLERGAYNEQFFGPGTRLTVL.

The chain combines TRBV9 with TRBJ1-1; D remains unclear. V lost 0 bases and J 6 bases, leaving 12 bases between the germline ends. Germline V CDR1 and CDR2: SGDLS, YYNGEE. CDR3 size: 14 residues. CDR3 DNA: TGTGCCAGCAGCGTAGGGGATACAAGCCCTGAAGCTTTCTTT. It encodes CASSVGDTSPEAFF.

This clone was recorded once. This rearrangement joins TRBV30 to TRBJ1-2; TRBD1 aligns across 10 bases. V shed 5 bases and J 6 bases; nucleotides not matched to a gene: 6. Germline CDR1 is GTSNPN and CDR2 is SVGIG (reference sequence). The CDR3 sequence is 13 residues long. CDR3 sequence (DNA): TGTGCCTGGTCCCTGGGGACAGGGGATGGCTACACCTTC. As protein: CAWSLGTGDGYTF.

The V call is TRBV30, the J call TRBJ2-1; 8 positions match TRBD1. This CDR3 is built from 15 residues. From germline, CDR1 is GTSNPN and CDR2 SVGIG (reference sequence). Trimming removed 2 bases from V and 5 bases from J; junction bases left unmatched: 8. This CDR3 reads CAWSPGTGPDNEQFF. The CDR3 bases are TGTGCCTGGAGTCCAGGGACAGGACCAGACAATGAGCAGTTCTTC.

J is TRBJ2-7 and V is TRBV13; D tentatively reads TRBD1 or TRBD2 (6 bases each). Trimming removed 2 bases from V and 5 bases from J, with 16 bases in between. Germline V CDR1 and CDR2: PRHDT, FYEKMQ (reference sequence). CDR3 length: 15 amino acids. CDR3 nucleotides: TGTGCCAGCAGCTTAACAGGGCAGGCGGGAAACGAGCAGTACTTC. It codes for CASSLTGQAGNEQYF.

V and J are TRBV29-1 and TRBJ1-1; D gene unclear. This CDR3 is 11 amino acids long. Trimming removed 7 bases from V and 5 bases from J, with 11 bases in between. In germline, CDR1 is SQVTM, CDR2 ANQGSEA. The CDR3 is CSADGGTEAFF. The DNA for the CDR3 is TGCAGCGCGGATGGTGGGACTGAAGCTTTCTTT.

The chain couples TRBV29-1 to TRBJ1-1, with D possibly TRBD1 on 5 matching bases. Germline V gene sequence: CDR1 SQVTM, CDR2 ANQGSEA. V lost 1 base and J 1 base, leaving 7 bases between the germline ends. CDR3 size: 13 residues. The CDR3 DNA reads TGCAGCGTTGAAGGGACATCGAACACTGAAGCTTTCTTT. Amino acids: CSVEGTSNTEAFF.

As regards this clone: The sample carries other DNA sequences with the same CDR3. The CDR3 protein is CASSFGAAYEQYF. CDR3 nucleotide sequence: TGTGCCAGCAGTTTTGGGGCCGCCTACGAGCAGTACTTC. The chain couples TRBV27 to TRBJ2-7; perhaps TRBD1 as D (5 bases). The CDR3 runs 13 residues. Germline V gene data show CDR1 as MNHEY and CDR2 as SMNVEV (reference sequence). Trimming cost V 3 bases and J 2 bases, with 8 bases left between them.

This rearrangement joins TRBV12-5 to TRBJ1-1; D perhaps matches TRBD1 (6 bases). The germline CDR1 and CDR2 sequences are LGHNT and FRNRAP. Trimming removed 4 bases at V and 0 bases at J, with 9 bases between. The CDR3 has 14 residues. The CDR3 region is CASGYRAMNTEAFF. CDR3 in DNA: TGTGCTAGTGGTTACAGGGCCATGAACACTGAAGCTTTCTTT.

This clone was counted between two and nine times. The rearrangement joins TRBV13 to TRBJ1-1; 7 nucleotides agree with TRBD1. This CDR3 comprises 15 residues. Germline V gene lookup returns CDR1 PRHDT and CDR2 FYEKMQ (reference sequence). After removal of 6 bases from V and 4 bases from J, the junction contained 11 bases not matched to a gene. The CDR3 DNA follows: TGTGCCAGCAGTCGACAGGGAGAAGGGAGCACTGAAGCTTTCTTT. Its protein product is CASSRQGEGSTEAFF.

This clone was counted between two and nine times. The rearrangement joins TRBV5-4 to TRBJ2-3; unclear D gene. The CDR3 is 12 amino acids. Germline V gene sequence: CDR1 SGHNT, CDR2 YYREEE (reference sequence). V was clipped by 2 bases and J by 3 bases, with 4 bases between them. The CDR3 is CASSLSTDTQYF. CDR3 DNA: TGTGCCAGCAGCTTATCTACAGATACGCAGTATTTT. Full variable domain (rest looked up from reference TRBV5-4 and TRBJ2-3): ETGVTQSPTHLIKTRGQQVTLRCSSQSGHNTVSWYQQALGQGPQFIFQYYREEENGRGNFPPRFSGLQFPNYSSELNVNALELDDSALYLCASSLSTDTQYFGPGTRLTVL.

V usage is TRBV5-5 and J usage is TRBJ2-7; 7 bases fit TRBD1. The CDR3 has 13 amino acids. V gave up 0 bases and J gave up 3 bases; unmatched junction bases: 0. CDR1 is SGHKS, CDR2 YYEKEE, per germline (reference sequence). CDR3 DNA sequence: TGTGCCAGCAGCTTGGACAGGGGCTACGAGCAGTACTTC. As protein: CASSLDRGYEQYF.